This T cell receptor (beta chain) emerged from a study of T-cell memory formation after mild COVID-19. This clonotype was found a few times. In TCRdb, the 5' RACE reads were re-called with MiXCR into one record per CDR3 protein. The sample contains roughly 400,000 distinct CDR3 sequences, more than 20% of which appear only once. CDR3 size: 15 residues. Germline values: CDR1 SGHTA, CDR2 FQGNSA. Trimming removed 3 bases at V and 4 bases at J, with 15 bases between. The source material was PBMCs or a T cell subset sorted from them (not recorded which). This receptor was taken from an adult woman who had mild COVID-19 (a few samples of this study predate the infection). Cell type and time point are not known. The J gene is TRBJ1-2, the V gene TRBV7-2; perhaps TRBD1 as D (6 bases). CDR3 amino acids: CASSFEPDSFYGYTF. The CDR3, as DNA: TGTGCCAGCAGCTTCGAACCGGACAGCTTCTATGGCTACACCTTC.